Below, 14 T cell receptor beta chains from the same sample are listed, as sequenced in a study of sequential checkpoint blockade in melanoma. Stated treatment: randomized to nivolumab then ipilimumab (arm A) or the reverse (arm B). Assay: immunoSEQ multiplex PCR; the TCRdb copy retains only in-frame clones and omits some. The top ten clones hold 20% to 25% of a sample with roughly 16,000 clones, around 70% of them seen once. Sequenced material: CD8+ T cells sorted from blood (inferred from file names), taken from a patient given nivolumab and ipilimumab in sequence. The receptors derive from a human donor with melanoma.

This chain joins TRBV9 and TRBJ1-3; no definite D call. This CDR3 has 15 amino acids. V was pared by 4 bases and J by 2 bases, with 13 bases between. In germline, CDR1 is SGDLS, CDR2 YYNGEE. Here the CDR3 DNA reads TGTGCCAGCAGCCCAGCCGGGTCCGCTGGAAACACCATATATTTT. This gives the protein CASSPAGSAGNTIYF.

This clone rates as medium-sized (0.01 to 0.1%). The chain recombines TRBV12-5 with TRBJ1-1; 7 positions agree with TRBD1. The CDR3 has 19 amino acids. Germline CDR1 reads LGHNT; CDR2 reads FRNRAP. The V segment lost 5 bases and the J segment 2 bases; nucleotides outside the gene matches: 20. This CDR3 reads CASGATGPRVGISNTEAFF. The CDR3, as DNA: TGTGCTAGTGGTGCGACAGGGCCGCGAGTCGGTATCTCAAACACTGAAGCTTTCTTT.

The J gene is TRBJ2-3, the V gene TRBV27; D remains unclear. Germline values: CDR1 MNHEY, CDR2 SMNVEV (reference sequence). Trimming pared 6 bases from V and 2 bases from J, leaving 12 bases between. The CDR3 is 14 amino acids. The DNA for the CDR3 is TGTGCCAGCAGCAAAGCCGCCTACACAGATACGCAGTATTTT. It yields the protein CASSKAAYTDTQYF.

V and J are TRBV14 and TRBJ2-2; 7 bases match TRBD1. Germline trimming cut 2 bases from V and 6 bases from J; bases unmatched to any gene: 6. Germline CDR1 reads SGHDN; CDR2 reads FVKESK. The CDR3 spans 15 residues. CDR3 region: CASSQLTGVAGELFF. In nucleotides, the CDR3 is TGTGCCAGCAGCCAATTAACAGGGGTAGCCGGGGAGCTGTTTTTT.

Comments on this clone: Other DNA sequences from this sample encode an identical CDR3 as well. The rearrangement links TRBV27 to TRBJ1-2; a possible D gene is TRBD1 (6 bases). The germline V gene has CDR1 MNHEY and CDR2 SMNVEV (reference sequence). This CDR3 is built from 15 residues. With 5 bases removed from V and 2 bases from J, the gap between germline ends came to 15 bases. The CDR3: CASSAPQGGNYGYTF. The CDR3 DNA reads as TGTGCCAGCAGTGCACCACAGGGAGGGAACTATGGCTACACCTTC.

V and J are TRBV27 and TRBJ2-1, with a possible D match to TRBD2 (5 bases). Per germline, CDR1 MNHEY and CDR2 SMNVEV (reference sequence). CDR3 length: 15 amino acids. Trimming left V 6 bases short and J 0 bases short, with 12 bases between. The CDR3 loop is CASRLSGLSYNEQFF. For the CDR3, the DNA is TGTGCCAGCAGGCTCAGCGGACTCTCCTACAATGAGCAGTTCTTC.

V and J are TRBV5-5 and TRBJ2-7; D call uncertain. This CDR3 comprises 11 residues. The V and J ends lost 1 base and 9 bases respectively, with 8 bases between them. Per germline, CDR1 SGHKS and CDR2 YYEKEE (reference sequence). This chain's CDR3 is CASSLIRGQYV. In DNA, the CDR3 is TGTGCCAGCAGCTTGATCCGTGGGCAGTACGTC.

J is TRBJ1-6 and V is TRBV4-2; a weak D match, TRBD1 (6 bases). The germline gives CDR1 LGHNA, CDR2 YNFKEQ. Trimming took 5 bases from V and 8 from J, leaving 19 bases between them. This CDR3 has 16 amino acids. CDR3 sequence reads: CASSSLGGRSDSPLHF. The CDR3 DNA reads TGTGCCAGCAGCTCGCTGGGGGGGCGGTCGGATTCACCCCTCCACTTT.

In its sample, this clone was seen many times. The chain links TRBV9 to TRBJ2-7, with D tentatively TRBD2 (6 bases). V lost 4 bases and J 3 bases, leaving 17 bases between the germline ends. This CDR3 is built from 15 residues. Germline V CDR1 and CDR2: SGDLS, YYNGEE. The CDR3 protein is CASSSGGGGFYEQYV. The CDR3 DNA reads as TGTGCCAGCAGCTCCGGGGGTGGGGGTTTCTACGAGCAGTACGTC.

Note on this clone: The junction departs from germline at one end; a sequencing error may be responsible. The chain has TRBV27 and TRBJ1-5, with D unresolved. Germline V lookup: CDR1 MNHEY, CDR2 SMNVEV (reference sequence). The CDR3 extends over 16 amino acids. DNA of the CDR3: TGTGCCACCAGTTTGAGTCGCGGGGTAGGTGGACAGCCCCAGCATTTT. Protein product: CATSLSRGVGGQPQHF.

V and J are TRBV4-1 and TRBJ2-7; TRBD2 might be the D (6 bases). The germline V and J ends were trimmed by 1 base and 2 bases, with 9 bases remaining between them. CDR3 length: 14 amino acids. Germline CDR1 MGHRA, CDR2 YSYEKL. The DNA for the CDR3 is TGCGCCAGCAGCCAAGTGGAGGGACCCTACGAGCAGTACTTC. It is translated as CASSQVEGPYEQYF.

CDR3 region: CASSGTAEILYGYTF. The CDR3 coding sequence is TGCGCCAGCAGTGGTACAGCCGAAATCCTCTATGGCTACACCTTC. V is TRBV10-2 and J is TRBJ1-2; D gene unclear. V lost 4 bases and J lost 4, with 16 bases in between. The V gene's germline CDR1 is WSHSY and CDR2 SAAADI. The CDR3 totals 15 residues.

This chain uses TRBV27 with TRBJ2-7; D gene unclear. The germline V and J ends were trimmed by 2 bases and 6 bases, with 8 bases remaining between them. The CDR3 length is 12 residues. Germline-derived CDR1 and CDR2 are MNHEY and SMNVEV (reference sequence). CDR3 in amino acids: CASSLKQLEQYV. The CDR3 coding sequence is TGTGCCAGCAGTTTAAAACAGCTCGAGCAGTACGTC.

This chain connects TRBV7-9 to TRBJ2-7; D perhaps matches TRBD1 (5 bases). V was shortened by 1 base and J by 6 bases, with 19 bases between the two germline ends. Germline-derived CDR1 and CDR2 are SEHNR and FQNEAQ (reference sequence). CDR3 length: 16 amino acids. The CDR3 nucleotides are TGTGCCAGCAGCTTAGACCTAAGACAGACCATGCGCGAGCAGTACGTC. Translating gives CASSLDLRQTMREQYV.